The present TCR beta chain was sequenced within a study of T-cell reconstitution after alpha-beta-depleted transplantation in children. This clonotype showed up many times. Unique molecular identifiers were used in preparing the TCRbeta library. TCRdb passed the PCR reads through MiXCR, listing each CDR3 protein once. The sample lists about 22,000 distinct CDR3 sequences, approximately 11% occurring once. This specimen consisted of PBMCs from the stem cell graft donor, obtained from the stem cell graft. This clonotype originated in a human donor who donated a stem cell graft to a child with chronic granulomatous disease.

Here the CDR3 reads CASSGGIKGNTEAFF. CDR3 sequence (DNA): TGTGCCAGCAGCGGAGGCATCAAGGGTAACACTGAAGCTTTCTTT. The V gene is TRBV9, the J gene TRBJ1-1; D uncertain. Germline loops: CDR1 SGDLS, CDR2 YYNGEE. Trimming removed 3 bases at V and 2 bases at J, with 14 bases between. This CDR3 region has 15 residues.